These T cell receptor beta chains were read from a single sample in a study of blood T cell repertoires in COVID-19. Assay: immunoSEQ multiplex PCR; the TCRdb copy retains only in-frame clones and omits some. The data hold about 87,000 clones, with more than 75% observed a single time. The material sequenced was peripheral blood. All receptors derive from a human donor in a cohort sampled during active COVID-19. Both conserved end residues are part of each CDR3. A D gene is named only where the DNA matches it firmly. For some rows the clone size is stated as once, few or many, or as a class when expanded; others skip it.

J gene: TRBJ2-3
clone size: .
D gene: .
V gene: TRBV10-1
CDR3 protein: CASSEPRLVRDTDTQYF
CDR3 DNA: TGCGCCAGCAGTGAGCCTCGACTAGTGAGGGACACAGATACGCAGTATTTT

J gene: TRBJ1-1
clone size: once
D gene: .
V gene: TRBV10-3
CDR3 protein: CAISEQGQAFF
CDR3 DNA: TGTGCCATCAGTGAGCAGGGCCAAGCTTTCTTT

J gene: TRBJ2-5
clone size: many
D gene: .
V gene: TRBV4-1
CDR3 protein: CASKGDRALEGQYF
CDR3 DNA: TGCGCCAGCAAGGGAGACCGGGCTCTAGAGGGCCAGTACTTC

J gene: TRBJ2-5
clone size: .
D gene: .
V gene: TRBV4-3
CDR3 protein: CASSQGVGSWETQYF
CDR3 DNA: TGCGCCAGCAGCCAAGGAGTCGGTAGTTGGGAGACCCAGTACTTC

J gene: TRBJ1-1
clone size: .
D gene: .
V gene: TRBV7-2
CDR3 protein: CASRESRGALNTEAFF
CDR3 DNA: TGTGCCAGCAGAGAGAGCAGGGGCGCATTGAACACTGAAGCTTTCTTT

J gene: TRBJ2-2
clone size: .
D gene: TRBD1
V gene: TRBV7-9
CDR3 protein: CASSPQGAVTGELFF
CDR3 DNA: TGTGCCAGCAGCCCACAGGGGGCAGTCACCGGGGAGCTGTTTTTT

J gene: TRBJ2-2
clone size: .
D gene: TRBD2
V gene: TRBV28
CDR3 protein: CASRSASGSRELFF
CDR3 DNA: TGTGCCAGCCGCTCGGCTAGCGGGAGTCGGGAGCTGTTTTTT

J gene: TRBJ2-7
clone size: .
D gene: .
V gene: TRBV9
CDR3 protein: CASSRVAGSYEQYF
CDR3 DNA: TGTGCCAGCAGCCGGGTGGCGGGGTCCTACGAGCAGTACTTC

J gene: TRBJ1-4
clone size: .
D gene: .
V gene: TRBV14
CDR3 protein: CASSQESGWGEKLFF
CDR3 DNA: TGTGCCAGCAGCCAGGAGAGCGGCTGGGGTGAAAAACTGTTTTTT

J gene: TRBJ2-7
clone size: .
D gene: .
V gene: TRBV18
CDR3 protein: CASSPSGNYEQYF
CDR3 DNA: TGTGCCAGCTCACCATCGGGGAACTACGAGCAGTACTTC

J gene: TRBJ2-7
clone size: .
D gene: TRBD1
V gene: TRBV5-6
CDR3 protein: CASSRDRSYEQYF
CDR3 DNA: TGTGCCAGCTCCCGGGACAGGTCCTACGAGCAGTACTTC

J gene: TRBJ2-3
clone size: .
D gene: TRBD2
V gene: TRBV10-3
CDR3 protein: CAISEWGGGPDTQYF
CDR3 DNA: TGTGCCATCAGTGAGTGGGGGGGAGGGCCAGATACGCAGTATTTT

J gene: TRBJ2-5
clone size: .
D gene: TRBD2
V gene: TRBV6-2/TRBV6-3
CDR3 protein: CASSPGLAGETQYF
CDR3 DNA: TGTGCCAGCAGCCCGGGACTAGCGGGAGAGACCCAGTACTTC

J gene: TRBJ2-5
clone size: once
D gene: TRBD1
V gene: TRBV5-4
CDR3 protein: CASSWGQGVTQYF
CDR3 DNA: TGTGCCAGCAGCTGGGGACAGGGGGTGACCCAGTACTTC

J gene: TRBJ2-7
clone size: .
D gene: TRBD1
V gene: TRBV7-2
CDR3 protein: CASSRSTGIEQYF
CDR3 DNA: TGTGCCAGCAGCCGATCGACAGGGATCGAGCAGTACTTC

J gene: TRBJ2-2
clone size: .
D gene: TRBD2
V gene: TRBV4-2
CDR3 protein: CASSQDPGGPTGELFF
CDR3 DNA: TGTGCCAGCAGCCAAGATCCGGGAGGGCCCACCGGGGAGCTGTTTTTT

J gene: TRBJ1-6
clone size: .
D gene: .
V gene: TRBV5-6
CDR3 protein: CASSGTGLPNSPLHF
CDR3 DNA: TGTGCCAGCAGCGGCACAGGGTTGCCAAATTCACCCCTCCACTTT

J gene: TRBJ1-2
clone size: .
D gene: TRBD1
V gene: TRBV20-1
CDR3 protein: CSATDRANYGYTF
CDR3 DNA: TGCAGTGCTACTGACAGGGCTAACTATGGCTACACCTTC

J gene: TRBJ1-6
clone size: .
D gene: .
V gene: TRBV4-3
CDR3 protein: CASSQVTGDGSPLHF
CDR3 DNA: TGCGCCAGCAGCCAAGTTACCGGGGATGGTTCACCCCTCCACTTT

J gene: TRBJ1-6
clone size: .
D gene: .
V gene: TRBV12-3/TRBV12-4
CDR3 protein: CASSLSWASPLHF
CDR3 DNA: TGTGCCAGCAGTTTATCTTGGGCTTCACCCCTCCACTTT

J gene: TRBJ2-7
clone size: .
D gene: .
V gene: TRBV2
CDR3 protein: CASSEARGPPYEQYF
CDR3 DNA: TGTGCCAGCAGTGAAGCCCGGGGTCCCCCCTACGAGCAGTACTTC

J gene: TRBJ2-5
clone size: once
D gene: TRBD2
V gene: TRBV19
CDR3 protein: CASSLAGGRRETQYF
CDR3 DNA: TGTGCCAGTTCGCTAGCGGGAGGACGGAGAGAGACCCAGTACTTC

J gene: TRBJ1-1
clone size: once
D gene: .
V gene: TRBV9
CDR3 protein: CASSAYGASGTEAFF
CDR3 DNA: TGTGCCAGCAGCGCCTACGGCGCCTCGGGGACTGAAGCTTTCTTT

J gene: TRBJ2-1
clone size: .
D gene: TRBD2
V gene: TRBV9
CDR3 protein: CASSPRLAEWNEQFF
CDR3 DNA: TGTGCCAGCAGCCCCCGACTAGCGGAGTGGAATGAGCAGTTCTTC

J gene: TRBJ2-7
clone size: .
D gene: .
V gene: TRBV5-6
CDR3 protein: CASSLAGMGITYEQYF
CDR3 DNA: TGTGCCAGCAGCTTGGCCGGGATGGGTATAACCTACGAGCAGTACTTC

J gene: TRBJ2-7
clone size: .
D gene: .
V gene: TRBV29-1
CDR3 protein: CSVESQGRGEQYF
CDR3 DNA: TGCAGCGTTGAGTCCCAGGGCAGAGGTGAGCAGTACTTC

J gene: TRBJ1-5
clone size: few
D gene: TRBD1
V gene: TRBV5-5
CDR3 protein: CASSYGTGGGQPQHF
CDR3 DNA: TGTGCCAGCAGCTATGGGACAGGGGGCGGTCAGCCCCAGCATTTT

J gene: TRBJ1-5
clone size: few
D gene: TRBD1
V gene: TRBV19
CDR3 protein: CASWDRVGRQPQHF
CDR3 DNA: TGTGCCAGTTGGGACAGGGTTGGAAGGCAGCCCCAGCATTTT

J gene: TRBJ2-7
clone size: many
D gene: TRBD1
V gene: TRBV12-3/TRBV12-4
CDR3 protein: CASSQGTDEQYF
CDR3 DNA: TGTGCCAGCAGTCAAGGGACAGACGAGCAGTACTTC

J gene: TRBJ2-7
clone size: .
D gene: .
V gene: TRBV9
CDR3 protein: CASSVGAIYSYEQYF
CDR3 DNA: TGTGCCAGCAGCGTAGGGGCAATCTACTCCTACGAGCAGTACTTC

J gene: TRBJ1-2
clone size: once
D gene: .
V gene: TRBV28
CDR3 protein: CASSLPGTSYGYTF
CDR3 DNA: TGTGCCAGCAGTTTACCCGGGACAAGCTATGGCTACACCTTC

J gene: TRBJ2-1
clone size: .
D gene: TRBD2
V gene: TRBV11-2
CDR3 protein: CASSSGTSGMKDEQFF
CDR3 DNA: TGTGCCAGCAGTTCCGGGACTAGCGGGATGAAAGATGAGCAGTTCTTC

J gene: TRBJ2-7
clone size: .
D gene: TRBD1
V gene: TRBV6-2/TRBV6-3
CDR3 protein: CASSYFRDRIDEQYF
CDR3 DNA: TGTGCCAGCAGTTACTTCCGGGACAGGATTGACGAGCAGTACTTC

J gene: TRBJ1-4
clone size: .
D gene: .
V gene: TRBV4-1
CDR3 protein: CASSPARAGAKLFF
CDR3 DNA: TGCGCCAGCAGCCCTGCCAGGGCAGGGGCAAAACTGTTTTTT

J gene: TRBJ2-3
clone size: .
D gene: TRBD2
V gene: TRBV9
CDR3 protein: CASSVGGRAGIDTQYF
CDR3 DNA: TGTGCCAGCAGCGTAGGCGGGAGGGCCGGGATAGATACGCAGTATTTT

J gene: TRBJ1-1
clone size: .
D gene: .
V gene: TRBV11-3
CDR3 protein: CASSLRQEGTEAFF
CDR3 DNA: TGTGCCAGCAGCTTAAGACAGGAAGGCACTGAAGCTTTCTTT

J gene: TRBJ2-1
clone size: once
D gene: TRBD1
V gene: TRBV11-2
CDR3 protein: CASSLGTGTYNEQFF
CDR3 DNA: TGTGCCAGCAGCTTAGGGACAGGGACCTACAATGAGCAGTTCTTC

J gene: TRBJ2-1
clone size: .
D gene: .
V gene: TRBV12-5
CDR3 protein: CASGDNEQFF
CDR3 DNA: TGTGCTAGTGGCGACAATGAGCAGTTCTTC

J gene: TRBJ2-3
clone size: .
D gene: .
V gene: TRBV25-1
CDR3 protein: CASSDQRSAGRDTQYF
CDR3 DNA: TGTGCCAGCAGTGATCAGAGATCGGCGGGACGGGATACGCAGTATTTT

J gene: TRBJ1-2
clone size: .
D gene: .
V gene: TRBV5-5
CDR3 protein: CASSPRGPRTYGYTF
CDR3 DNA: TGTGCCAGCAGCCCCAGGGGCCCCAGGACCTATGGCTACACCTTC

J gene: TRBJ1-5
clone size: .
D gene: .
V gene: TRBV15
CDR3 protein: CATSRGGRDQPQHF
CDR3 DNA: TGTGCCACCAGCAGGGGGGGGAGGGATCAGCCCCAGCATTTT

J gene: TRBJ1-5
clone size: .
D gene: .
V gene: TRBV6-6
CDR3 protein: CASSNRRTDQPQHF
CDR3 DNA: TGTGCCAGCAGTAATCGTAGGACAGATCAGCCCCAGCATTTT

J gene: TRBJ2-1
clone size: .
D gene: .
V gene: TRBV5-1
CDR3 protein: CASVGASSYNEQFF
CDR3 DNA: TGCGCCAGCGTTGGGGCCAGCTCCTACAATGAGCAGTTCTTC

J gene: TRBJ1-2
clone size: once
D gene: .
V gene: TRBV29-1
CDR3 protein: CSAGDRGLEYGYTF
CDR3 DNA: TGCAGCGCTGGGGACCGGGGGTTGGAGTATGGCTACACCTTC

J gene: TRBJ2-3
clone size: .
D gene: TRBD1
V gene: TRBV9
CDR3 protein: CASSTSGQQWDTQYF
CDR3 DNA: TGTGCCAGCAGCACCTCGGGACAGCAGTGGGATACGCAGTATTTT

J gene: TRBJ1-3
clone size: few
D gene: TRBD1
V gene: TRBV2
CDR3 protein: CASGDRTPNTIYF
CDR3 DNA: TGTGCCAGCGGGGACAGGACACCAAACACCATATATTTT

J gene: TRBJ2-2
clone size: few
D gene: .
V gene: TRBV10-3
CDR3 protein: CAIQKGDAGELFF
CDR3 DNA: TGTGCCATCCAGAAGGGAGACGCCGGGGAGCTGTTTTTT

J gene: TRBJ1-1
clone size: .
D gene: TRBD1
V gene: TRBV24-1
CDR3 protein: CATSDPGTGGRVFF
CDR3 DNA: TGTGCCACCAGTGACCCGGGGACAGGGGGTCGCGTTTTCTTT

J gene: TRBJ2-2
clone size: .
D gene: TRBD2
V gene: TRBV9
CDR3 protein: CASSARLAGGGGELFF
CDR3 DNA: TGTGCCAGCAGCGCCCGACTAGCGGGAGGCGGCGGGGAGCTGTTTTTT

J gene: TRBJ2-2
clone size: few
D gene: .
V gene: TRBV27
CDR3 protein: CASSLYQSGMEDTGELFF
CDR3 DNA: TGTGCCAGCAGTCTATACCAATCCGGGATGGAGGACACCGGGGAGCTGTTTTTT

J gene: TRBJ1-2
clone size: once
D gene: .
V gene: TRBV9
CDR3 protein: CASSVGGGDYGYTF
CDR3 DNA: TGTGCCAGCAGCGTAGGGGGAGGGGACTATGGCTACACCTTC

J gene: TRBJ1-4
clone size: .
D gene: .
V gene: TRBV11-2
CDR3 protein: CASSSRGSEKLFF
CDR3 DNA: TGTGCCAGCAGCTCCCGGGGGAGTGAAAAACTGTTTTTT

J gene: TRBJ2-1
clone size: once
D gene: .
V gene: TRBV18
CDR3 protein: CASSPSVEATEQFF
CDR3 DNA: TGTGCCAGCTCACCTTCGGTGGAGGCGACAGAGCAGTTCTTC

J gene: TRBJ1-5
clone size: .
D gene: .
V gene: TRBV21-1
CDR3 protein: CASSKDPGQGACNQPQHF
CDR3 DNA: TGTGCCAGCAGCAAAGATCCGGGACAGGGGGCGTGCAATCAGCCCCAGCATTTT

J gene: TRBJ2-7
clone size: .
D gene: .
V gene: TRBV3-1/TRBV3-2
CDR3 protein: CASSPKLGGSYEQYF
CDR3 DNA: TGTGCCAGCAGCCCGAAGCTGGGGGGATCCTACGAGCAGTACTTC

J gene: TRBJ2-5
clone size: .
D gene: TRBD2
V gene: TRBV7-2
CDR3 protein: CASSLVGLAGEGETQYF
CDR3 DNA: TGTGCCAGCAGCTTAGTCGGACTAGCGGGAGAGGGAGAGACCCAGTACTTC

J gene: TRBJ2-3
clone size: .
D gene: .
V gene: TRBV7-3
CDR3 protein: CASSLNPRGSADTQYF
CDR3 DNA: TGTGCCAGCAGCTTAAACCCTAGGGGGTCTGCAGATACGCAGTATTTT

J gene: TRBJ2-7
clone size: .
D gene: TRBD2
V gene: TRBV4-1
CDR3 protein: CASSLRQREGSLISYEQYF
CDR3 DNA: TGCGCCAGCAGCCTCCGGCAGCGGGAGGGCAGCCTAATCTCCTACGAGCAGTACTTC

J gene: TRBJ1-5
clone size: once
D gene: .
V gene: TRBV6-6
CDR3 protein: CASSYLAGEQPQHF
CDR3 DNA: TGTGCCAGCAGTTACCTGGCAGGGGAACAGCCCCAGCATTTT

J gene: TRBJ2-7
clone size: .
D gene: .
V gene: TRBV3-1/TRBV3-2
CDR3 protein: CASSQGTAYEQYF
CDR3 DNA: TGTGCCAGCAGCCAAGGTACGGCCTACGAGCAGTACTTC